The rows below give T cell receptor beta chains drawn from one sample of a study of cytomegalovirus exposure and HLA in healthy donors. Assay: immunoSEQ multiplex PCR; the TCRdb copy retains only in-frame clones and omits some. The sample contains over 110,000 clones, around 85% of which appear only once. Material: PBMCs. Receptor source: a woman between 50 and 59 years old in good health and CMV-seropositive. CDR3s include the opening cysteine and the closing phenylalanine or tryptophan. A D gene is named only where the DNA matches it firmly. Clone sizes are given selectively: once, few, many, or a class where the clone is expanded.

j_call	d_call	clone_size	v_call	cdr3_nt	cdr3_aa
TRBJ2-1	.	.	TRBV5-1	TGCGCCAGCAGCGTAGGGTTCAGGGATGAGCAGTTCTTC	CASSVGFRDEQFF
TRBJ2-5	TRBD2	few	TRBV11-3	TGTGCCAGCAGCTACGGGACTAGCGCCCAAGAGACCCAGTACTTC	CASSYGTSAQETQYF
TRBJ2-7	.	few	TRBV15	TGTGCCACCAGCAGGGGAGGCTCCTACGAGCAGTACTTC	CATSRGGSYEQYF
TRBJ1-3	.	.	TRBV9	TGTGCCAGCAGCGTCAGAGACAGCTCTGGAAACACCATATATTTT	CASSVRDSSGNTIYF
TRBJ1-5	.	.	TRBV27	TGTGCCAGCACCTTGTGGGGTAACAGGTTCAGTCAGCCCCAGCATTTT	CASTLWGNRFSQPQHF
TRBJ2-3	TRBD2	.	TRBV11-2	TGTGCCAGCAGCCTAAGGTTGCGGGAGCACATAATCAGAGATACGCAGTATTTT	CASSLRLREHIIRDTQYF
TRBJ2-7	TRBD1	.	TRBV19	TGTGCCAGTAGTACCAGGACAGGGAACCCCTACGAGCAGTACTTC	CASSTRTGNPYEQYF
TRBJ2-7	.	.	TRBV4-1	TGCGCCAGCAGCCAAGACAGGGCTTCCTACGAGCAGTACTTC	CASSQDRASYEQYF
TRBJ1-2	.	.	TRBV4-3	TGCGCCAGCAGCCAAGAGCCGGGGTTGGACGGAGGCTACACCTTC	CASSQEPGLDGGYTF
TRBJ2-7	TRBD2	.	TRBV25-1	TGTGCCAGCAGTGAATTTTGGGGAGGGGACGAGCAGTACTTC	CASSEFWGGDEQYF
TRBJ1-2	TRBD1	.	TRBV4-2	TGTGCCAGCAGCCAACAACTGACAGGGAACCCCTGGGATGGCTACACCTTC	CASSQQLTGNPWDGYTF
TRBJ1-2	TRBD1	.	TRBV7-9	TGTGCCAGCAGCGTCGACAGGGGGCTCAACACCTTC	CASSVDRGLNTF
TRBJ1-1	TRBD1	.	TRBV6-1	TGTGCCAGCACCGGGGAGGGGGACAGGGTCACTGAAGCTTTCTTT	CASTGEGDRVTEAFF
TRBJ2-7	TRBD1	.	TRBV10-1	TGCGCTGTGACAGGGCTCAAGGGTGGCTACGAGCAGTACTTC	CAVTGLKGGYEQYF
TRBJ1-2	TRBD1	.	TRBV6-5	TGTGCCAGCAGTCCGACCGGGACAGGGGTTGGCTACACCTTC	CASSPTGTGVGYTF
TRBJ1-1	.	.	TRBV14	TGTGCCAGCAGCCATTCTTTCGGACAGAACACTGAAGCTTTCTTT	CASSHSFGQNTEAFF
TRBJ2-2	TRBD1	.	TRBV7-3	TGTGCCAGCAGCTCGGGACAGGGGAGGACCGGGGAGCTGTTTTTT	CASSSGQGRTGELFF
TRBJ2-3	.	.	TRBV4-2	TGTGCCAGCAGCCAAGTTTATGGCGGCAGCACAGATACGCAGTATTTT	CASSQVYGGSTDTQYF
TRBJ2-7	.	.	TRBV29-1	TGCAGCGTAGAGGGGGGAGGGGGCTACGAGCAGTACTTC	CSVEGGGGYEQYF
TRBJ1-1	.	.	TRBV7-6	TGTGCCAGCAGCCAGGGGTGGGGCACTGAAGCTTTCTTT	CASSQGWGTEAFF
TRBJ2-3	.	.	TRBV7-2	TGTGCCAGCAGCCCGGGATGGGCAGATACGCAGTATTTT	CASSPGWADTQYF
TRBJ1-1	.	.	TRBV29-1	TGCAGCGTTGAGTTCGTTGAAGCTTTCTTT	CSVEFVEAFF
TRBJ2-7	TRBD2	.	TRBV15	TGTGCCACCAGCAGAGACGTCGGGACTAGCGGGGGGATGAAGTACTTC	CATSRDVGTSGGMKYF
TRBJ2-5	TRBD2	.	TRBV5-1	TGCGCCAGCAGCTTGAGGATTAGCGGGGGGCGGGAGACCCAGTACTTC	CASSLRISGGRETQYF
TRBJ2-6	.	.	TRBV7-9	TGTGCCAGCAGCTCCCACTCTGGGGCCAACGTCCTGACTTTC	CASSSHSGANVLTF
TRBJ2-5	TRBD2	.	TRBV7-6	TGTGCCAGCAGCTTGGGGGGGTGGTCGGCCCAGTACTTC	CASSLGGWSAQYF
TRBJ1-3	.	.	TRBV6-6	TGTGCCAGCAGTCTCCAGACAGGCTCTGGAAACACCATATATTTT	CASSLQTGSGNTIYF
TRBJ2-7	.	.	TRBV4-2	TGTGCCAGCAGCCAGGCTACTAGCAGGGGGATCTCCTACGAGCAGTACTTC	CASSQATSRGISYEQYF
TRBJ2-1	TRBD1	.	TRBV7-9	TGTGCCAGCAGCTGGACAGGTGATGAGCAGTTCTTC	CASSWTGDEQFF
TRBJ2-1	.	.	TRBV7-9	TGTGCCAGCAGGCCAGGGGTGGGGAATGAGCAGTTCTTC	CASRPGVGNEQFF
TRBJ1-4	.	.	TRBV2	TGTGCCAGCAGTGGGACAACAACTAATGAAAAACTGTTTTTT	CASSGTTTNEKLFF
TRBJ2-2	.	.	TRBV5-6	TGTGCCAGCAGCTTAGGGTTCGGAGGGACCGGGGAGCTGTTTTTT	CASSLGFGGTGELFF
TRBJ1-4	.	.	TRBV5-8	TGTGCCAGCAGCTTGGGAGCGGCGGCCGACAGGCTGTTTTTT	CASSLGAAADRLFF
TRBJ1-2	TRBD1	.	TRBV9	TGTGCCAGCAGCATCGGACAGGGGCAAGGCTACACCTTC	CASSIGQGQGYTF
TRBJ1-2	.	.	TRBV6-6	TGTGCCAGCAGCCAAGACAGTAAATCCTATGGCTACACCTTC	CASSQDSKSYGYTF
TRBJ2-7	.	.	TRBV15	TGTGCCACCAGCAGAGGAAGACAGTCAACCTACGAGCAGTACTTC	CATSRGRQSTYEQYF
TRBJ1-1	.	.	TRBV9	TGTGCCAGCAGCGTAGATGGGGCGAACACTGAAGCTTTCTTT	CASSVDGANTEAFF
TRBJ2-5	.	.	TRBV27	TGTGCCAGCATGGACTTGGGTCGAGGGGAGACCCAGTACTTC	CASMDLGRGETQYF
TRBJ2-5	TRBD2	.	TRBV7-2	TGTGCCAGCATCGCGGGGGGGGAGGAGACCCAGTACTTC	CASIAGGEETQYF
TRBJ1-1	TRBD1	.	TRBV2	TGTGCCAGCAGTGAACAGGGGGGGAACACTGAAGCTTTCTTT	CASSEQGGNTEAFF
TRBJ2-7	TRBD2	.	TRBV5-1	TGCGCCAGCAGCTTGAGGGGAGGGTTAGACGAGCAGTACTTC	CASSLRGGLDEQYF
TRBJ2-7	.	.	TRBV2	TGTGCCAGCTCCTCAGAGGTGCTCGACGAGCAGTACTTC	CASSSEVLDEQYF
TRBJ2-5	TRBD1	.	TRBV30	TGTGCCTGGAGTTCGTCAGGGGGCCGGGAGACCCAGTACTTC	CAWSSSGGRETQYF
TRBJ1-2	TRBD1	.	TRBV29-1	TGCAGCGTTGAGGACAGGCGAGGTTCGGGCTACACCTTC	CSVEDRRGSGYTF
TRBJ1-5	.	.	TRBV5-1	TGCGCCAGCAGCTTGGGCCAGGGATCTCAGCCCCAGCATTTT	CASSLGQGSQPQHF
TRBJ1-2	.	.	TRBV28	TGTGCCAGCAGACAGGGAATTAGAACATCTAACTATGGCTACACCTTC	CASRQGIRTSNYGYTF
TRBJ1-1	.	.	TRBV19	TGTGCCAGTAGCATGGTTGGGCCCCATGAAGCTTTCTTT	CASSMVGPHEAFF